This passage covers 4 T cell receptor beta chains from one sample sequenced in a study of cytomegalovirus exposure and HLA in healthy donors. Repertoires were generated with immunoSEQ multiplex PCR, while TCRdb's copy carries only in-frame clones and drops some. The table has 160,000 or so clones, approximately 90% seen once. Sequencing was done on a sample of PBMCs. Every receptor here comes from a woman aged 30 to 39 in good health and CMV-seronegative.

The gene calls are TRBV21-1 and TRBJ2-1; the table's D call, TRBD1, was not checked against the DNA. TRBV21-1 represents a pseudogene. This CDR3 is built from 13 residues. CDR3: CARPGQGYNEQFF. CDR3 nucleotides: TGTGCCAGACCGGGACAGGGATACAATGAGCAGTTCTTC.

This chain uses TRBV6-6 with TRBJ2-1; 11 bases agree with TRBD2. CDR3 length equals 15 residues. CDR1 and CDR2 from the germline V gene are MNHNY and SVGAGI (reference sequence). J was trimmed by 7 bases and V by 2 bases; bases with no gene match: 4. CDR3 residues: CASSYVAGGPNEQFF. The CDR3 bases are TGTGCCAGCAGTTACGTAGCGGGGGGGCCAAATGAGCAGTTCTTC.

The V gene is TRBV5-1, the J gene TRBJ1-2; D not resolved. The CDR3 covers 14 residues. The V and J ends lost 0 bases and 0 bases respectively, with 6 bases between them. CDR1 SGHRS and CDR2 YFSETQ come from the germline V gene. CDR3 nucleotides: TGCGCCAGCAGCTTGGACATATCTAACTATGGCTACACCTTC. Its translation is CASSLDISNYGYTF.

A few counts support this clone. The chain couples TRBV5-1 to TRBJ1-1, with 9 bases lining up with TRBD1. The CDR3 totals 13 residues. Germline V gives CDR1 SGHRS, CDR2 YFSETQ. The ends lost 0 bases at V and 6 bases at J; junction bases unmatched: 0. In DNA, the CDR3 is TGCGCCAGCAGCTTGGGACAGGGGGCTGAAGCTTTCTTT. This translates into CASSLGQGAEAFF.